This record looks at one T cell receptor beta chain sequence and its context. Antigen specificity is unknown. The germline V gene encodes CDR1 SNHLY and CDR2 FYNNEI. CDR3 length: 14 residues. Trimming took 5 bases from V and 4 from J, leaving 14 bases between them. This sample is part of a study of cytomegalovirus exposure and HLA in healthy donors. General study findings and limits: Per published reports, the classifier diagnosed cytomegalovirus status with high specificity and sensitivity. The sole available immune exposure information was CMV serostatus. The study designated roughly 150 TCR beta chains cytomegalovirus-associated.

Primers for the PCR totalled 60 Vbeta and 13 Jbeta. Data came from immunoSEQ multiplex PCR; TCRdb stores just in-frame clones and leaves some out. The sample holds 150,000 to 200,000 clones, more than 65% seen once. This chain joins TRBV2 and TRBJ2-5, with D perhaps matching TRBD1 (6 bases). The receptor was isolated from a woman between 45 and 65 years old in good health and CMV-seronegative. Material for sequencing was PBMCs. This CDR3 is CASSPLTGRETQYF. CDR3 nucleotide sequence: TGTGCCAGCAGTCCCCTAACAGGGAGAGAGACCCAGTACTTC.